This TCR beta chain appears in the sequencing data of a study of blood T cells in healthy people across ages. Study results and caveats: No one knew whether donors had CMV, which possibly confounded expanded clonotype changes.

The germline V gene has CDR1 SQVTM and CDR2 ANQGSEA. With 3 bases removed from V and 0 bases from J, the gap between germline ends came to 9 bases. CDR3 size: 13 residues. A second PCR, run for roughly 7 to 12 cycles, used a sample-barcoded 5' primer plus a J-beta primer mix. TCRdb used MiXCR to reprocess the 5' RACE reads, holding one entry per CDR3 protein. The sample has roughly 1,700,000 distinct CDR3 sequences, approximately 30% seen once. This clonotype appeared a single time. The antigen is not known. This rearrangement joins TRBV29-1 to TRBJ2-7; no definite D call. The source material was blood. This receptor was taken from a woman in her 30s in good health. The CDR3 nucleotides read TGCAGCGTTGAGGTTCAAAACTCCTACGAGCAGTACTTC. Translating gives CSVEVQNSYEQYF.